Below are 17 T cell receptor beta chains sequenced from a single sample in a study of blood T cells in healthy people across ages. A J-beta primer mix and a sample-barcoded 5' primer were used in a second PCR of about 7 to 12 cycles. Each CDR3 protein is one row after TCRdb ran MiXCR on the 5' RACE reads. The table has more than 450,000 distinct CDR3 sequences, 25% to 35% seen once; the top ten hold approximately 3.6%. This sample also appeared in a second study, on T cells of mothers and their children.

The specimen was blood. The receptors stem from a boy aged 2-15 years in good health.

The sample holds a few counts of this clonotype. The chain uses TRBV12-3 or TRBV12-4 and TRBJ1-4; 7 bases are a match to TRBD1. The CDR3 has 14 amino acids. J lost 7 bases, V lost 6 bases, and 8 bases had no gene match. CDR3 DNA: TGTGCCAGCAGCGGCGAGGGGGCCGTTGAAAAACTGTTTTTT. Translation: CASSGEGAVEKLFF.

The J gene is TRBJ1-2, the V gene TRBV7-9; D is unresolved. The CDR3 contains 13 residues. V lost 0 bases and J 10 bases, leaving 12 bases between the germline ends. Germline V gene data show CDR1 as SEHNR and CDR2 as FQNEAQ (reference sequence). CDR3 region: CASSLAGYSPYTF. Here the CDR3 DNA reads TGTGCCAGCAGCTTAGCTGGGTACAGCCCCTACACCTTC.

The rearrangement joins TRBV12-3 or TRBV12-4 to TRBJ1-4; TRBD1 might be the D (5 bases). Trimming cost V 5 bases and J 3 bases, with 16 bases left between them. The CDR3 is 16 amino acids. The CDR3 DNA reads as TGTGCCAGCAGTGGCCGGGACGGTGGTTCTAATGAAAAACTGTTTTTT. Its protein product is CASSGRDGGSNEKLFF.

This rearrangement joins TRBV6-5 to TRBJ2-3, with 9 bases fitting TRBD2. From germline, CDR1 is MNHEY and CDR2 SVGAGI. J was trimmed by 2 bases and V by 4 bases; bases with no gene match: 7. The length of the CDR3 is 16 residues. CDR3 DNA sequence: TGTGCCAGCAGTTTTGGCGGGGGGGTGGACACAGATACGCAGTATTTT. Protein: CASSFGGGVDTDTQYF.

The CDR3 here is CATSDLPGAVDEAFF. Here the CDR3 DNA reads TGTGCCACCAGTGATTTGCCAGGGGCGGTAGATGAAGCTTTCTTT. The V call is TRBV24-1, the J call TRBJ1-1, with TRBD1 as a possible D gene (6 bases). Germline V lookup: CDR1 KGHDR, CDR2 SFDVKD. CDR3 length: 15 amino acids. With 0 bases removed from V and 7 bases from J, the gap between germline ends came to 14 bases.

This chain uses TRBV10-3 with TRBJ2-5, with no clear D. V was cut by 0 bases and J by 5 bases, with 10 bases left in between. The CDR3 runs 14 residues. Germline CDR1 ENHRY, CDR2 SYGVKD. The CDR3 nucleotides are TGTGCCATCAGTGAGTCGCAAATGGTGGAGACCCAGTACTTC. Amino acid sequence: CAISESQMVETQYF.

The chain couples TRBV20-1 to TRBJ1-6, with D unresolved. This CDR3 comprises 15 residues. Germline lookup yields CDR1 DFQATT and CDR2 SNEGSKA (reference sequence). The V and J ends lost 0 bases and 9 bases respectively, with 15 bases between them. This chain's CDR3 is CSARDQAGEGSPLHF. In DNA, the CDR3 is TGCAGTGCTAGAGATCAGGCCGGGGAGGGTTCACCCCTCCACTTT.

The chain has TRBV14 and TRBJ2-7, with D unresolved. The CDR3 totals 16 residues. The germline V gene encodes CDR1 SGHDN and CDR2 FVKESK. The V gene lost 2 bases and the J gene lost 2 bases, with 16 bases spanning the gap. CDR3 DNA sequence: TGTGCCAGCAGCCAACGGACGCGGAGTCTAACCTACGAGCAGTACTTC. It codes for CASSQRTRSLTYEQYF.

This chain connects TRBV29-1 to TRBJ2-4; D not resolved. The CDR3 length is 13 residues. Trimming removed 4 bases from V and 5 bases from J, with 12 bases in between. Germline lookup yields CDR1 SQVTM and CDR2 ANQGSEA. Written as DNA, the CDR3 is TGCAGCGTTGTCAAGGGCTCGGAAAACATTCAGTACTTC. Translation gives CSVVKGSENIQYF.

The chain recombines TRBV7-8 with TRBJ2-5, with TRBD2 matching over 12 bases. The junction had 7 bases not matched to a gene; V was cut back by 5 bases and J by 3 bases. There are 16 residues in the CDR3. Germline V gene sequence: CDR1 SGHVS, CDR2 FQNEAQ. The DNA of the CDR3 is TGTGCCAGCAGCCCGGGGACTAGCGGGCCCAAAGAGACCCAGTACTTC. This encodes CASSPGTSGPKETQYF.

The chain recombines TRBV7-9 with TRBJ2-7; 9 nucleotides align to TRBD2. The CDR3 length is 18 residues. Trimming at V came to 3 bases and at J to 0 bases, leaving 12 bases not matched to a gene. CDR1 is SEHNR and CDR2 is FQNEAQ in the germline V gene (reference sequence). CDR3 coding DNA: TGTGCCAGCAGCTTCGTAGCGGGGGCCGTAATTAGCTCCTACGAGCAGTACTTC. It specifies CASSFVAGAVISSYEQYF.

The chain carries TRBV4-1 and TRBJ2-4, with 7 bases fitting TRBD1. Germline values: CDR1 MGHRA, CDR2 YSYEKL. The J segment lost 1 base and the V segment lost 3 bases, leaving 3 bases of the junction unmatched. The CDR3 runs to 15 residues. The CDR3 reads CASSHTGVAKNIQYF. DNA of the CDR3: TGCGCCAGCAGCCATACAGGGGTGGCCAAAAACATTCAGTACTTC.

V usage is TRBV25-1 and J usage is TRBJ2-5; D is possibly TRBD2 (6 bases). The J call may be in error: the DNA end matches TRBJ2-7 better. The CDR3 consists of 14 residues. Germline-derived CDR1 and CDR2 are MGHDK and SYGVNS. CDR3 sequence: CASSEEGVFYEQYF. The CDR3 DNA reads TGTGCCAGCAGTGAGGAGGGTGTCTTCTACGAGCAGTACTTC.

V is TRBV4-1 and J is TRBJ2-2; 7 nucleotides line up with TRBD1. Germline V CDR1 and CDR2: MGHRA, YSYEKL. The CDR3 is made up of 15 amino acids. The J segment lost 6 bases and the V segment lost 4 bases, leaving 8 bases of the junction unmatched. The CDR3 DNA is TGCGCCAGCAGCCCACGGACAGGCCTGGCCGGGGAGCTGTTTTTT. It translates to CASSPRTGLAGELFF.

This rearrangement joins TRBV7-2 to TRBJ2-1; 13 bases match TRBD2. With V trimmed by 1 base and J by 10 bases, 7 bases remained unmatched. The germline V gene encodes CDR1 SGHTA and CDR2 FQGNSA. This CDR3 region has 16 residues. In DNA form, the CDR3 reads TGTGCCAGCAGCTTAGGGACTAGCGGGAGAGGGCAGGAGCAGTTCTTC. Translated, it gives CASSLGTSGRGQEQFF.

The J gene is TRBJ2-5, the V gene TRBV10-3; 8 bases line up with TRBD1. Matching the DNA end better, TRBJ2-7 makes the J call doubtful. The germline gives CDR1 ENHRY, CDR2 SYGVKD. This CDR3 has 18 residues. The DNA of the CDR3 is TGTGCCATCAGGCCGGGGACAGGAATGATGGGGCTATCCTACGAGCAGTACTTC. Translated: CAIRPGTGMMGLSYEQYF.

The genes are TRBV3-1 and TRBJ2-4; 7 nucleotides agree with TRBD2. This CDR3 has 19 residues. In germline, CDR1 is LGHDT, CDR2 YNNKEL (reference sequence). The V segment lost 1 base and the J segment 0 bases; nucleotides outside the gene matches: 12. The CDR3 loop is CASSQGVTSSSLAKNIQYF. The CDR3, as DNA: TGTGCCAGCAGCCAAGGGGTGACTAGCTCAAGCCTAGCCAAAAACATTCAGTACTTC. Full variable domain (rest looked up from reference TRBV3-1 and TRBJ2-4): DTAVSQTPKYLVTQMGNDKSIKCEQNLGHDTMYWYKQDSKKFLKIMFSYNNKELIINETVPNRFSPKSPDKAHLNLHINSLELGDSAVYFCASSQGVTSSSLAKNIQYFGAGTRLSVL.